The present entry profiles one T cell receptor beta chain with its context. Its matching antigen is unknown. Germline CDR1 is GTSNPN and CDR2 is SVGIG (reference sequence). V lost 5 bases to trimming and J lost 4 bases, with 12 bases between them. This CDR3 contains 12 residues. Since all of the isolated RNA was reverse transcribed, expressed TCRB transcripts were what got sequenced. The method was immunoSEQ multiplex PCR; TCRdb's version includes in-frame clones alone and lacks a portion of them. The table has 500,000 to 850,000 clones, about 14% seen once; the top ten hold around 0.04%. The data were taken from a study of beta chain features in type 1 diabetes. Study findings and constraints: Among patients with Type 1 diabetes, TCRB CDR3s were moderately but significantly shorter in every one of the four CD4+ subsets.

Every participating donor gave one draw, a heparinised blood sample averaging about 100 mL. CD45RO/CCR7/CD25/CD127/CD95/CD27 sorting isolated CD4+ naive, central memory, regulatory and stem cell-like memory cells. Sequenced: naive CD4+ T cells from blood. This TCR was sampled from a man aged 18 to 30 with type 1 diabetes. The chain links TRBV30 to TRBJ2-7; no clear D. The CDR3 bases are TGTGCCTGGGCTTCACGGAGATACGAGCAGTACTTC. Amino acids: CAWASRRYEQYF.